This T cell receptor beta chain comes out of a study of metastatic and nonmetastatic thyroid tumors. For the study at large: Repertoires were compared across blood and tumor or nodule tissue from malignant and benign thyroid patients.

As concerns this clone: Its antigen is not known.

In the source study's methods: Built for papillary thyroid cancer, a distant-metastasis classifier drew on CDR3 differences across clinicopathological groups. TCRdb re-analyzed the PCR reads using MiXCR. The V and J calls here are based on TCRdb, not the publication. The sample lists tens of thousands of clones, 25% to 30% occurring once. Study findings and constraints: When malignant thyroid tumors were compared with benign nodules, TCR beta diversity was reportedly significantly higher in the malignant tumors. This held in both blood and tumor samples.

No patient received treatment before thyroid surgery. CDR3 length equals 13 residues. With 4 bases clipped from V and 8 bases from J, the junction kept 4 bases outside the gene matches. Germline V CDR1 and CDR2: SGHTS, YDEGEE. Input material: blood. The gene calls are TRBV5-8 and TRBJ2-3, with 10 bases that match TRBD2. The TCR comes from a male donor with papillary thyroid cancer or a benign thyroid nodule (not recorded which). Some clones in this sample may be carry-over from other donors' samples. For the CDR3, the DNA is TGTGCCAGCAGCCCGGGACTAGCGTCTACGCAGTATTTT. Its translation: CASSPGLASTQYF. Full variable domain (rest looked up from reference TRBV5-8 and TRBJ2-3): EAGVTQSPTHLIKTRGQQATLRCSPISGHTSVYWYQQALGLGLQFLLWYDEGEERNRGNFPPRFSGRQFPNYSSELNVNALELEDSALYLCASSPGLASTQYFGPGTRLTVL.